The 15 T cell receptor beta chains below come from one sample, sequenced in a study of blood T cell repertoires in COVID-19. The data were produced by immunoSEQ multiplex PCR, yet TCRdb's version contains in-frame clones alone and is incomplete. The sample carries under 400,000 clones, around 90% recorded once. The sequenced sample was peripheral blood. These TCRs come from a woman between 25 and 40 years old with COVID-19, enrolled during active disease.

The chain links TRBV19 to TRBJ2-6; no firm D call. Trimming took off 4 bases at V and 0 bases at J, with 10 bases between the two ends. Germline lookup yields CDR1 LNHDA and CDR2 SQIVND (reference sequence). The CDR3 length is 16 residues. In DNA form, the CDR3 reads TGTGCCAGTAGTAGCGGAACCATCTCTGGGGCCAACGTCCTGACTTTC. The encoded protein is CASSSGTISGANVLTF.

The chain joins TRBV7-9 to TRBJ2-2; the match to TRBD1 covers 9 bases. This CDR3 has 17 residues. Germline V gives CDR1 SEHNR, CDR2 FQNEAQ (reference sequence). V shed 5 bases and J 0 bases; nucleotides not matched to a gene: 7. CDR3 in DNA: TGTGCCAGCAGCGGGGCTACAGGGGGCCCGAACACCGGGGAGCTGTTTTTT. It encodes CASSGATGGPNTGELFF. The full variable domain, with the rest looked up from reference TRBV7-9 and TRBJ2-2, is DTGVSQNPRHKITKRGQNVTFRCDPISEHNRLYWYRQTLGQGPEFLTYFQNEAQLEKSRLLSDRFSAERPKGSFSTLEIQRTEQGDSAMYLCASSGATGGPNTGELFFGEGSRLTVL.

The J gene is TRBJ2-2, the V gene TRBV5-1; TRBD2 agrees at 8 bases. The CDR3 sequence is 14 residues long. CDR1 is SGHRS and CDR2 is YFSETQ in the germline V gene. Germline trimming cut 8 bases from V and 3 bases from J; bases unmatched to any gene: 6. DNA of the CDR3: TGCGCCAGTTCAGCGGGAGAGGACACCGGGGAGCTGTTTTTT. Protein product: CASSAGEDTGELFF.

This chain connects TRBV3-1 (or the pseudogene TRBV3-2) to TRBJ1-2; D call uncertain. V lost 0 bases, J lost 0 bases, and 11 bases lay in between. The CDR3 runs 16 residues. CDR1 is LGHDT, CDR2 YNNKEL, per germline (reference sequence). Written as DNA, the CDR3 is TGTGCCAGCAGCCAAGATGGCGGGATGCCTAACTATGGCTACACCTTC. Protein product: CASSQDGGMPNYGYTF.

This chain joins TRBV30 and TRBJ1-6, with a possible D match to TRBD1 (6 bases). This CDR3 is 20 amino acids long. Trimming stripped 3 bases from V and 0 bases from J, with 24 bases between. The V gene's germline CDR1 is GTSNPN and CDR2 SVGIG (reference sequence). As DNA, the CDR3 is TGTGCCTGGAGGGAGTATAGGGGGACATACCTGAGCTCCTATAATTCACCCCTCCACTTT. It is translated as CAWREYRGTYLSSYNSPLHF.

The rearrangement joins TRBV29-1 to TRBJ1-1; D is perhaps TRBD1 (6 bases). Germline V CDR1 and CDR2: SQVTM, ANQGSEA. The CDR3 consists of 14 residues. The germline V and J ends were trimmed by 2 bases and 0 bases, with 10 bases remaining between them. For the CDR3, the DNA is TGCAGCGTTGAAAATCCAGGGGTGAACACTGAAGCTTTCTTT. As protein: CSVENPGVNTEAFF.

The chain combines TRBV19 with TRBJ1-2; 9 bases align to TRBD1. V lost 3 bases, J lost 7 bases, and 9 bases stayed unmatched. Germline V gene data show CDR1 as LNHDA and CDR2 as SQIVND (reference sequence). The CDR3 contains 15 residues. For the CDR3, the DNA is TGTGCCAGTAGTATCGGGGGACAGGGAGAATTTGGCTACACCTTC. Amino acids: CASSIGGQGEFGYTF.

This clone turned up a few times. The chain is built from TRBV5-8 and TRBJ1-6, with 9 positions matching TRBD1. Germline V gives CDR1 SGHTS, CDR2 YDEGEE. The CDR3 runs 14 residues. J was trimmed by 8 bases and V by 3 bases; bases with no gene match: 3. The CDR3 coding sequence is TGTGCCAGCAGCTGGGGGACAGGGCATTCACCCCTCCACTTT. As protein: CASSWGTGHSPLHF.

The chain recombines TRBV28 with TRBJ2-1; 8 nucleotides match TRBD1. This CDR3 contains 14 residues. Germline V lookup: CDR1 MDHEN, CDR2 SYDVKM. Trimming took 3 bases from V and 7 from J; bases not matched to a gene: 5. The CDR3 sequence is CASSFRTGTNEQFF. In DNA, the CDR3 is TGTGCCAGCAGTTTTAGGACAGGGACGAATGAGCAGTTCTTC.

The chain is built from TRBV30 and TRBJ2-1; 10 nucleotides agree with TRBD2. Germline V gene data show CDR1 as GTSNPN and CDR2 as SVGIG (reference sequence). The CDR3 consists of 18 residues. The V segment lost 0 bases and the J segment 7 bases; nucleotides outside the gene matches: 15. The CDR3 loop is CAWSVSRTSGPQGNEQFF. As DNA, the CDR3 is TGTGCCTGGAGTGTATCCCGGACTAGCGGCCCTCAAGGGAATGAGCAGTTCTTC. Combining the CDR3 with reference TRBV30 and TRBJ2-1 gives the whole variable domain SQTIHQWPATLVQPVGSPLSLECTVEGTSNPNLYWYRQAAGRGLQLLFYSVGIGQISSEVPQNLSASRPQDRQFILSSKKLLLSDSGFYLCAWSVSRTSGPQGNEQFFGPGTRLTVL.

The chain combines TRBV5-1 with TRBJ2-1, with D possibly matching TRBD1 (5 bases). The ends were cut back, 4 bases at V and 2 bases at J, with 10 bases in the middle. The CDR3 contains 14 residues. CDR1 is SGHRS and CDR2 is YFSETQ in the germline V gene. The CDR3 is CASSTGRAYNEQFF. The CDR3 DNA reads TGCGCCAGCAGCACCGGCAGGGCCTACAATGAGCAGTTCTTC. Filled out from reference TRBV5-1 and TRBJ2-1, the complete variable domain reads KAGVTQTPRYLIKTRGQQVTLSCSPISGHRSVSWYQQTPGQGLQFLFEYFSETQRNKGNFPGRFSGRQFSNSRSEMNVSTLELGDSALYLCASSTGRAYNEQFFGPGTRLTVL.

The V gene is TRBV27, the J gene TRBJ2-7; 8 bases align to TRBD1. CDR3 length: 14 amino acids. Germline CDR1 is MNHEY and CDR2 is SMNVEV (reference sequence). With 6 bases clipped from V and 4 bases from J, the junction kept 8 bases outside the gene matches. The CDR3 reads CASRDRTGRYEQYF. For the CDR3, the DNA is TGTGCCAGCAGAGACAGGACAGGGAGATACGAGCAGTACTTC.

The chain couples TRBV29-1 to TRBJ2-3, with 10 bases fitting TRBD1. Germline loops: CDR1 SQVTM, CDR2 ANQGSEA. This CDR3 region has 14 residues. Trimming cost V 3 bases and J 4 bases; bases outside gene matches: 4. The CDR3 sequence: CSVEPGQGSDTQYF. CDR3 DNA sequence: TGCAGCGTTGAGCCGGGACAGGGGTCAGATACGCAGTATTTT.

This chain connects TRBV11-2 to TRBJ2-6, with D perhaps matching TRBD1 (5 bases). CDR3 size: 16 residues. Trimming took off 5 bases at V and 0 bases at J, with 11 bases between the two ends. The germline CDR1 and CDR2 sequences are SGHAT and FQNNGV. Here the CDR3 reads CASSASRVSGANVLTF. For the CDR3, the DNA is TGTGCCAGCAGCGCATCCAGGGTCTCTGGGGCCAACGTCCTGACTTTC.

This clone appeared once. The CDR3 reads CATSMTPGGQPQHF. The CDR3 DNA is TGTGCCACCAGCATGACACCAGGCGGGCAGCCCCAGCATTTT. The chain combines TRBV15 with TRBJ1-5; D gene uncertain. Deletions cut 4 bases from V and 7 bases from J, with 14 bases between. The CDR3 is made up of 14 amino acids. Germline CDR1 reads LNHNV; CDR2 reads YYDKDF (reference sequence).